Below, one TCR beta chain is given with its context. Trimming removed 2 bases from V and 11 bases from J, with 16 bases in between. The germline gives CDR1 SGHNT, CDR2 YYREEE (reference sequence). The CDR3 contains 14 residues. Profiled with immunoSEQ multiplex PCR; TCRdb holds only in-frame clones, not every one. The sample carries around 57,000 clones, 92% recorded once. This specimen belongs to a study of T cell changes during pregnancy in multiple sclerosis. The chain recombines TRBV5-4 with TRBJ1-4; perhaps TRBD1 as D (6 bases). This sequence originates from a female donor in good health, enrolled as a control in a pregnancy study. The input for sequencing was CD4+ T cells from peripheral blood mononuclear cells, taken after pregnancy. The CDR3 DNA reads as TGTGCCAGCAGCTTACAGGGAGCGGGGGAGAAACTGTTTTTT. Protein sequence: CASSLQGAGEKLFF.